One and the same sample provided the 31 T cell receptor beta chains below, sequenced in a study of T cell responses to AZD1222 COVID-19 vaccine. TCRdb's table, derived via immunoSEQ multiplex PCR, lists solely in-frame clones and lacks some. Of over 110,000 clones listed, roughly 90% are singletons. The specimen was peripheral blood, collected 28 days after the second AZD1222 dose. The origin of the receptors is an adult who received the AZD1222 COVID-19 vaccine.

CDR3 protein: CASSALGTEAFF. Written as DNA, the CDR3 is TGTGCCAGCAGCGCTCTCGGCACTGAAGCTTTCTTT. The chain joins TRBV7-2 to TRBJ1-1, with D unresolved. V gave up 5 bases and J gave up 4 bases, with 8 bases separating them. Looked up from germline, CDR1 is SGHTA and CDR2 is FQGNSA. The CDR3 runs to 12 residues.

CDR3 amino acids: CASSQASGEYEQYF. The CDR3 nucleotides are TGTGCCAGCAGCCAAGCTTCAGGAGAGTACGAGCAGTACTTC. The V gene is TRBV3-1 (or the pseudogene TRBV3-2), the J gene TRBJ2-7, with D unresolved. This CDR3 region has 14 residues. The V end was cut by 1 base, the J end by 4 bases, with 11 bases between. Per germline, CDR1 LGHDT and CDR2 YNNKEL (reference sequence).

The chain joins TRBV18 to TRBJ1-1; D unresolved. The ends were cut back, 0 bases at V and 6 bases at J, with 11 bases in the middle. Germline values: CDR1 KGHSH, CDR2 LQKENI. This CDR3 has 14 amino acids. The CDR3: CASSPPGRVAEAFF. The CDR3 DNA is TGTGCCAGCTCACCACCAGGGAGGGTCGCTGAAGCTTTCTTT. The full variable domain, its missing parts supplied by reference TRBV18 and TRBJ1-1, is NAGVMQNPRHLVRRRGQEARLRCSPMKGHSHVYWYRQLPEEGLKFMVYLQKENIIDESGMPKERFSAEFPKEGPSILRIQQVVRGDSAAYFCASSPPGRVAEAFFGQGTRLTVV.

The gene calls are TRBV28 and TRBJ1-5, with TRBD1 matching over 7 bases. CDR1 and CDR2 (germline): MDHEN, SYDVKM. The CDR3 consists of 16 residues. J lost 3 bases, V lost 2 bases, and 7 bases had no gene match. The CDR3 loop reads CASSLERDSYNQPQHF. CDR3 bases: TGTGCCAGCAGTTTAGAAAGGGACAGCTACAATCAGCCCCAGCATTTT. Full variable domain (missing parts from reference TRBV28 and TRBJ1-5): DVKVTQSSRYLVKRTGEKVFLECVQDMDHENMFWYRQDPGLGLRLIYFSYDVKMKEKGDIPEGYSVSREKKERFSLILESASTNQTSMYLCASSLERDSYNQPQHFGDGTRLSIL.

This clone was found once. V gene TRBV7-2 combines with J gene TRBJ1-4; no clear D. The CDR3 is 14 residues long. CDR1 is SGHTA, CDR2 FQGNSA, per germline. The V gene lost 3 bases and the J gene lost 3 bases, with 8 bases spanning the gap. This CDR3 reads CASSLGGPNEKLFF. CDR3 bases: TGTGCCAGCAGCTTGGGCGGGCCTAATGAAAAACTGTTTTTT.

The chain links TRBV5-3 to TRBJ1-5; the match to TRBD1 covers 7 bases. TRBV5-3 has ORF status, its function being uncertain. Trimming took 3 bases from V and 5 from J; bases not matched to a gene: 2. CDR3 length: 13 amino acids. CDR3 sequence reads: CARSSTGDQPQHF. The CDR3 nucleotides read TGTGCCAGAAGCTCCACAGGGGATCAGCCCCAGCATTTT.

Points on this clone: Compared with germline, one end of the junction differs, possibly owing to a read error. The gene calls are TRBV6-5 and TRBJ2-5; 9 bases align to TRBD1. The germline V gene encodes CDR1 MNHEY and CDR2 SVGAGI. CDR3 length: 15 amino acids. The CDR3: CASSLAGTGKIFHHF. In DNA, the CDR3 is TGTGCCAGCAGTTTGGCCGGGACAGGGAAAATCTTTCATCACTTC.

In its sample, this clone was seen once. The CDR3 DNA reads TGCGCCAGCAGTGAGTCGATGATAAGATCCCCTAGCAATCAGCCCCAGCATTTT. It codes for CASSESMIRSPSNQPQHF. The gene calls are TRBV10-2 and TRBJ1-5; D is undetermined. The CDR3 spans 18 residues. Trimming stripped 0 bases from V and 0 bases from J, with 15 bases between. Germline V lookup: CDR1 WSHSY, CDR2 SAAADI.

The genes are TRBV7-9 and TRBJ2-3; D gene uncertain. This CDR3 is built from 18 residues. CDR1 is SEHNR, CDR2 FQNEAQ, per germline (reference sequence). Trimming stripped 5 bases from V and 0 bases from J, with 21 bases between. The DNA of the CDR3 is TGTGCCAGCAGCGAACCCCCCGATCGACGTTCTAGCACAGATACGCAGTATTTT. This gives the protein CASSEPPDRRSSTDTQYF.

The genes are TRBV28 and TRBJ1-3; D not certain. This CDR3 contains 15 residues. Germline V CDR1 and CDR2: MDHEN, SYDVKM. Trimming took 5 bases from V and 1 from J, leaving 12 bases between them. The CDR3 spells CASSQNLGSGNTIYF. The CDR3, as DNA: TGTGCCAGCAGTCAAAATTTAGGGTCTGGAAACACCATATATTTT.

The chain carries TRBV11-2 and TRBJ2-5; D not certain. Germline loops: CDR1 SGHAT, CDR2 FQNNGV. This CDR3 region has 15 residues. Trimming pared 9 bases from V and 0 bases from J, leaving 17 bases between. DNA of the CDR3: TGTGCCAGTGGCTGGACGATGGGTTACCAAGAGACCCAGTACTTC. Its translation: CASGWTMGYQETQYF.

The chain is built from TRBV19 and TRBJ2-7, with 7 bases lining up with TRBD1. The CDR3 runs 15 residues. Germline assignment: CDR1 LNHDA and CDR2 SQIVND (reference sequence). With 7 bases clipped from V and 3 bases from J, the junction kept 12 bases outside the gene matches. The chain's CDR3 is CASTQGPGGHYEQYF. CDR3 DNA sequence: TGTGCCAGTACTCAGGGGCCAGGGGGACACTACGAGCAGTACTTC.

The genes are TRBV23-1 and TRBJ2-1; maybe TRBD2 (6 bases). TRBV23-1 is assigned to the ORF class and has an uncertain function. This CDR3 has 13 amino acids. Trimming removed 3 bases at V and 5 bases at J, with 8 bases between. The CDR3 DNA reads TGCGCCAGCAGTCAGGGGACTCACAATGAGCAGTTCTTC. This sequence encodes CASSQGTHNEQFF.

The chain uses TRBV6-5 and TRBJ2-4, with D perhaps TRBD2 (5 bases). The germline V gene has CDR1 MNHEY and CDR2 SVGAGI. Trimming left V 5 bases short and J 10 bases short, with 18 bases between. This CDR3 comprises 14 residues. The CDR3 loop is CASSPLSTGSIQYF. The CDR3, as DNA: TGTGCCAGCAGTCCCCTCTCCACGGGGTCTATTCAGTACTTC.

The chain joins TRBV9 to TRBJ2-1; maybe TRBD1 (6 bases). The V gene lost 3 bases and the J gene lost 0 bases, with 13 bases spanning the gap. The germline V gene has CDR1 SGDLS and CDR2 YYNGEE. The CDR3 totals 16 residues. The CDR3 here is CASSAPTGVSYNEQFF. The CDR3 DNA sequence: TGTGCCAGCAGCGCCCCGACAGGCGTCTCCTACAATGAGCAGTTCTTC.

The V gene is TRBV28, the J gene TRBJ1-1; TRBD1 matches at 7 bases. V lost 5 bases to trimming and J lost 11 bases; unmatched junction nucleotides: 11. The CDR3 runs to 13 residues. Germline V gene lookup returns CDR1 MDHEN and CDR2 SYDVKM. This chain's CDR3 is CASSPRQGGGAFF. DNA of the CDR3: TGTGCCAGCAGTCCCAGACAGGGCGGGGGGGCTTTCTTT.

The V call is TRBV11-1, the J call TRBJ1-1; D possibly corresponds to TRBD1 (5 bases). Looked up from germline, CDR1 is SGHAT and CDR2 is FQDESV (reference sequence). With 3 bases removed from V and 1 base from J, the gap between germline ends came to 12 bases. CDR3 length: 15 residues. The CDR3 region has the DNA TGTGCCAGCAGCTTTCCCGGGACGGAGAACACTGAAGCTTTCTTT. Protein product: CASSFPGTENTEAFF.

The chain has TRBV4-2 and TRBJ1-5; 8 bases line up with TRBD1. The CDR3 runs 20 residues. Germline V lookup: CDR1 LGHNA, CDR2 YNFKEQ. Germline trimming cut 3 bases from V and 2 bases from J; bases unmatched to any gene: 18. The CDR3 spells CASSQDVRRGPGIGNQPQHF. CDR3 coding DNA: TGTGCCAGCAGCCAGGACGTGCGCAGGGGGCCGGGTATAGGCAATCAGCCCCAGCATTTT.

The chain employs TRBV28 and TRBJ1-5, with unresolved D. CDR3 length: 12 residues. V shed 8 bases and J shed 4 bases, with 9 bases lying between them. From germline, CDR1 is MDHEN and CDR2 SYDVKM. DNA for the CDR3: TGTGCCAGCCGGGATCTTAATCAGCCCCAGCATTTT. Its protein is CASRDLNQPQHF. The full variable domain, in which reference TRBV28 and TRBJ1-5 provide the parts outside the CDR3, is DVKVTQSSRYLVKRTGEKVFLECVQDMDHENMFWYRQDPGLGLRLIYFSYDVKMKEKGDIPEGYSVSREKKERFSLILESASTNQTSMYLCASRDLNQPQHFGDGTRLSIL.

The chain employs TRBV7-3 and TRBJ1-6; D not resolved. There are 13 residues in the CDR3. CDR1 is SGHTA, CDR2 FQGTGA, per germline. V lost 4 bases, J lost 10 bases, and 11 bases lay in between. The CDR3 bases are TGTGCCAGCAGCTATGCGGAGGGATCACCCCTCCACTTT. Protein product: CASSYAEGSPLHF.

The chain recombines TRBV28 with TRBJ1-1; TRBD1 might be the D (6 bases). This CDR3 contains 13 residues. Germline V gene lookup returns CDR1 MDHEN and CDR2 SYDVKM. Trimming left V 6 bases short and J 5 bases short, with 13 bases between. The CDR3 region has the DNA TGTGCCAGCAGGAAAACAGGGATTACTGAAGCTTTCTTT. Residues: CASRKTGITEAFF.

The chain recombines TRBV30 with TRBJ1-6; 9 nucleotides line up with TRBD1. CDR1 GTSNPN and CDR2 SVGIG come from the germline V gene (reference sequence). There are 17 residues in the CDR3. V lost 2 bases and J lost 6; bases outside the gene matches: 11. The CDR3 region has the DNA TGTGCCTGGAGTCCCCGGTGGGACAGGGCACTTAATTCACCCCTCCACTTT. Amino acids: CAWSPRWDRALNSPLHF.

The CDR3 DNA follows: TGTGCCAGCAGCCAATTAGAGACCCAGTACTTC. The encoded protein is CASSQLETQYF. This chain links TRBV3-1 (or the pseudogene TRBV3-2) with TRBJ2-5; unclear D gene. The length of the CDR3 is 11 residues. The germline gives CDR1 LGHDT, CDR2 YNNKEL (reference sequence). Trimming removed 2 bases from V and 4 bases from J, with 2 bases in between.

The rearrangement uses TRBV11-2 and TRBJ2-3, with 9 nucleotides matching TRBD1. Germline assignment: CDR1 SGHAT and CDR2 FQNNGV. The CDR3 sequence is 19 residues long. J gave up 3 bases and V 5 bases, and 18 bases lay outside the gene matches. The chain's CDR3 is CASSLSTGGFASRTDTQYF. The CDR3 DNA sequence: TGTGCCAGCAGCCTATCGACAGGGGGGTTTGCTAGCAGGACAGATACGCAGTATTTT.

The rearrangement uses TRBV29-1 and TRBJ1-5; D gene ambiguous. V was clipped by 4 bases and J by 0 bases, with 13 bases between them. The CDR3 sequence is 15 residues long. CDR1 SQVTM and CDR2 ANQGSEA come from the germline V gene. The CDR3 region has the DNA TGCAGCGTTGCGTTTGGGTCAGTTAGCAATCAGCCCCAGCATTTT. The encoded protein is CSVAFGSVSNQPQHF.

The chain joins TRBV10-2 to TRBJ1-2; the match to TRBD1 covers 7 bases. Germline V CDR1 and CDR2: WSHSY, SAAADI. This CDR3 is 15 amino acids long. V lost 0 bases, J lost 3 bases, and 4 bases stayed unmatched. CDR3 sequence: CASSESSTGYYGYTF. CDR3 DNA: TGCGCCAGCAGTGAGTCGTCGACAGGGTACTATGGCTACACCTTC.

This rearrangement joins TRBV2 to TRBJ1-4; TRBD1 might be the D (6 bases). Germline loops: CDR1 SNHLY, CDR2 FYNNEI. Trimming left V 5 bases short and J 3 bases short, with 10 bases between. The CDR3 contains 14 residues. DNA of the CDR3: TGTGCCAGCAGTTACAGGGTTCCTAATGAAAAACTGTTTTTT. It codes for CASSYRVPNEKLFF.

This chain connects TRBV4-2 to TRBJ2-1; TRBD2 is a possible D gene (6 bases). This CDR3 spans 13 amino acids. Trimming left V 1 base short and J 9 bases short, with 10 bases between. Germline loops: CDR1 LGHNA, CDR2 YNFKEQ. The CDR3 sequence is CASSQVLGGEQFF. The CDR3 DNA reads TGTGCCAGCAGCCAAGTTCTGGGGGGTGAGCAGTTCTTC.

This chain joins TRBV10-3 and TRBJ2-3; the D is unclear. CDR3 length: 13 residues. Germline V lookup: CDR1 ENHRY, CDR2 SYGVKD. V gave up 3 bases and J gave up 3 bases, with 7 bases separating them. The CDR3 DNA is TGTGCCATCAGTGATACTCGGACAGATACGCAGTATTTT. Protein product: CAISDTRTDTQYF.

Remarks on this clone: This same CDR3 is encoded by further DNA sequences in the sample. The chain combines TRBV5-4 with TRBJ1-1; D remains unclear. Germline CDR1 SGHNT, CDR2 YYREEE (reference sequence). V gave up 0 bases and J gave up 2 bases, with 8 bases separating them. The CDR3 has 14 residues. The CDR3 DNA reads TGTGCCAGCAGCTTGGAGGCCGTCAACACTGAAGCTTTCTTT. This encodes CASSLEAVNTEAFF.

V and J are TRBV9 and TRBJ1-6; D perhaps matches TRBD1 (6 bases). Germline V gene sequence: CDR1 SGDLS, CDR2 YYNGEE. This CDR3 is built from 14 residues. V dropped 4 bases and J dropped 6 bases, with 11 bases sitting between them. CDR3 DNA sequence: TGTGCCAGCAGCACCCGACAGGTTAATTCACCCCTCCACTTT. It specifies CASSTRQVNSPLHF.